Presented here are 29 T cell receptor beta chains from one specimen sequenced in a study of blood T cells in healthy people across ages (dated by TCRdb to between 2014 and 2017). Libraries came from 5' RACE. This sample was sequenced with an Illumina HiSeq 2500. A second PCR of 7 to 11 cycles was run with a J-beta primer mix and a sample-barcoded 5' primer. TCRdb reworked the public reads: Q25 trimming with fastp, MiXCR clone assembly, productive beta chains retained. Rows with one shared CDR3 protein collapse into an entry with the most common genes and DNA. Across this sample there are roughly 680,000 distinct CDR3 sequences, with about 51% seen only once. The ten largest clones take up about 14% of the sample. Material for sequencing was blood. The source of these receptors is a woman aged 80 or over in good health.

This clonotype was observed at least ten times. The chain carries TRBV29-1 and TRBJ2-3; D is unresolved. The germline V gene encodes CDR1 SQVTM and CDR2 ANQGSEA. Trimming removed 5 bases from V and 1 base from J, with 10 bases in between. The CDR3 loop spans 13 amino acids. Written as DNA, the CDR3 is TGCAGCGTTCGGACGGGCGGCACAGATACGCAGTATTTT. Protein sequence: CSVRTGGTDTQYF.

This clonotype appeared many times. The V and J genes are TRBV5-5 and TRBJ2-3, with D unclear. The CDR3 contains 12 residues. The V gene lost 4 bases and the J gene lost 4 bases, with 7 bases spanning the gap. From germline, CDR1 is SGHKS and CDR2 YYEKEE (reference sequence). CDR3 in amino acids: CASSVTSDTQYF. CDR3 sequence (DNA): TGTGCCAGCAGCGTCACCTCAGATACGCAGTATTTT. Supplemented by reference TRBV5-5 and TRBJ2-3, the full variable domain reads DAGVTQSPTHLIKTRGQQVTLRCSPISGHKSVSWYQQVLGQGPQFIFQYYEKEERGRGNFPDRFSARQFPNYSSELNVNALLLGDSALYLCASSVTSDTQYFGPGTRLTVL.

This clonotype came up once. This may arise from a read error, as a much more abundant clone is one base away. The rearrangement joins TRBV12-3 or TRBV12-4 to TRBJ1-2, with a weak D call TRBD1 (6 bases). The CDR3 length is 13 residues. Trimming took 7 bases from V and 8 from J, leaving 17 bases between them. CDR3 DNA: TGTGCCAGCATTTTTGGGGGGGGCCAAGGCTACACCTTC. It specifies CASIFGGGQGYTF.

The chain links TRBV6-6 to TRBJ1-2, with D tentatively TRBD1 (6 bases). Trimming stripped 7 bases from V and 4 bases from J, with 16 bases between. This CDR3 is 14 amino acids long. The germline V gene encodes CDR1 MNHNY and CDR2 SVGAGI (reference sequence). CDR3 sequence: CASTAGEGSYGYTF. Written as DNA, the CDR3 is TGTGCCAGCACCGCAGGGGAGGGTAGCTATGGCTACACCTTC.

The sample holds one count of this clonotype. The CDR3 reads CASSPDFLPYQETQYF. In DNA form, the CDR3 reads TGTGCCAGCAGCCCTGACTTCCTACCGTACCAAGAGACCCAGTACTTC. This chain connects TRBV5-6 to TRBJ2-5; D gene unclear. The CDR3 loop spans 16 amino acids. Looked up from germline, CDR1 is SGHDT and CDR2 is YYEEEE. V lost 4 bases and J 0 bases, leaving 16 bases between the germline ends.

This clonotype was picked up many times. The chain has TRBV29-1 and TRBJ2-1; D is unclear. The germline V gene encodes CDR1 SQVTM and CDR2 ANQGSEA. This CDR3 has 14 residues. The V end lost 1 base, the J end lost 0 bases, and 7 bases lay between the germline ends. The DNA of the CDR3 is TGCAGCGTTGAAGGGAGAAGCTCCTACAATGAGCAGTTCTTC. The encoded protein is CSVEGRSSYNEQFF.

This clonotype was observed at least ten times. V usage is TRBV2 and J usage is TRBJ1-5, with unresolved D. The germline V gene has CDR1 SNHLY and CDR2 FYNNEI. This CDR3 has 13 residues. Trimming took off 4 bases at V and 3 bases at J, with 7 bases between the two ends. CDR3 amino acids: CASSGTVNQPQHF. The CDR3 DNA follows: TGTGCCAGCAGTGGAACCGTCAATCAGCCCCAGCATTTT.

This chain joins TRBV12-3 or TRBV12-4 and TRBJ2-2; TRBD1 matches at 9 bases. V gave up 7 bases and J gave up 6 bases; unmatched junction bases: 6. This CDR3 spans 14 amino acids. CDR3 loop: CASTTQGAPGELFF. Here the CDR3 DNA reads TGTGCCAGCACTACACAGGGGGCGCCCGGGGAGCTGTTTTTT.

At least ten counts were recorded for this clonotype. This sequence joins TRBV6-5 and TRBJ2-1; 8 bases match TRBD2. With V trimmed by 1 base and J by 0 bases, 2 bases remained unmatched. The length of the CDR3 is 16 residues. Per germline, CDR1 MNHEY and CDR2 SVGAGI. This CDR3 is CASSYLAGSSYNEQFF. The CDR3 coding sequence is TGTGCCAGCAGTTACTTAGCGGGGAGCTCCTACAATGAGCAGTTCTTC.

A single count supports this clonotype. A read error may be the cause here, since a much bigger clone is one base away. The chain has TRBV9 and TRBJ2-5; 7 bases agree with TRBD1. Germline V gene data show CDR1 as SGDLS and CDR2 as YYNGEE. V shed 0 bases and J 4 bases; nucleotides not matched to a gene: 9. This CDR3 comprises 16 residues. In nucleotides, the CDR3 is TGTGCCAGCAGCGTAGGACAGGGCCCCCTAGGAGAGACCCAGTACTTC. Translation gives CASSVGQGPLGETQYF.

The rearrangement links TRBV20-1 to TRBJ2-3, with D possibly matching TRBD2 (6 bases). V lost 2 bases to trimming and J lost 6 bases, with 15 bases between them. The CDR3 totals 14 residues. From germline, CDR1 is DFQATT and CDR2 SNEGSKA (reference sequence). CDR3 coding DNA: TGCAGTGCTAGACGGGAGCCCATATGGGATACGCAGTATTTT. It specifies CSARREPIWDTQYF.

The sample holds many counts of this clonotype. V and J are TRBV27 and TRBJ1-4; D is perhaps TRBD1 (5 bases). With 0 bases removed from V and 3 bases from J, the gap between germline ends came to 8 bases. Germline values: CDR1 MNHEY, CDR2 SMNVEV (reference sequence). CDR3 length: 15 residues. The CDR3 sequence: CASSLSGTSNEKLFF. CDR3 nucleotide sequence: TGTGCCAGCAGTTTATCCGGGACGTCTAATGAAAAACTGTTTTTT.

As concerns this clonotype: It may be a read error: a sequence one base away is much more abundant. The chain links TRBV20-1 to TRBJ2-1; TRBD2 might be the D (6 bases). V lost 2 bases and J 0 bases, leaving 11 bases between the germline ends. Germline values: CDR1 DFQATT, CDR2 SNEGSKA (reference sequence). This CDR3 is built from 15 residues. The CDR3 bases are TGCAGTGCTAGATCGGGGGATAGCTCCTACAATGAGCAGTTCTTC. It translates to CSARSGDSSYNEQFF.

The chain has TRBV7-9 and TRBJ2-7, with 11 bases that match TRBD2. Germline CDR1 SEHNR, CDR2 FQNEAQ (reference sequence). This CDR3 has 16 residues. With 5 bases clipped from V and 3 bases from J, the junction kept 9 bases outside the gene matches. The CDR3 DNA follows: TGTGCCAGCAGCATCAAAACTAGCGGGGGCCTCTACGAGCAGTACTTC. It is translated as CASSIKTSGGLYEQYF. Together with reference TRBV7-9 and TRBJ2-7, the CDR3 gives the full variable domain: DTGVSQNPRHKITKRGQNVTFRCDPISEHNRLYWYRQTLGQGPEFLTYFQNEAQLEKSRLLSDRFSAERPKGSFSTLEIQRTEQGDSAMYLCASSIKTSGGLYEQYFGPGTRLTVT.

This clonotype was detected ten times or more. The CDR3 DNA follows: TGTGCCACCAGCAGAGACGCGGGGGGTTCAGATACGCAGTATTTT. Translated: CATSRDAGGSDTQYF. This chain uses TRBV15 with TRBJ2-3, with 8 positions matching TRBD2. The germline CDR1 and CDR2 sequences are LNHNV and YYDKDF (reference sequence). The CDR3 extends over 15 amino acids. Trimming cost V 0 bases and J 4 bases; bases outside gene matches: 3.

The rearrangement uses TRBV2 and TRBJ2-1; 12 nucleotides line up with TRBD2. Germline-derived CDR1 and CDR2 are SNHLY and FYNNEI. J lost 9 bases, V lost 7 bases, and 7 bases had no gene match. The CDR3 length is 14 residues. CDR3 in DNA: TGTGCCAGCAAGGCACTAGCGGGAGGAAGTGAGCAGTTCTTC. This gives the protein CASKALAGGSEQFF.

With regard to this clonotype: A clone one base away is much larger, so this may be a read error. This rearrangement joins TRBV2 to TRBJ2-1; 8 bases line up with TRBD2. CDR1 and CDR2 (germline): SNHLY, FYNNEI. The CDR3 is 17 residues long. The CDR3 nucleotides are TGTGCCGGCAGTAACAGAGGGCGGGGGGCCGGACGTGTAGAGCAGTTCTTC. Its translation: CAGSNRGRGAGRVEQFF.

The chain joins TRBV28 to TRBJ2-1; 8 nucleotides agree with TRBD2. Gene TRBJ2-7 matches the end of the DNA better, so the J call may be wrong. Germline assignment: CDR1 MDHEN and CDR2 SYDVKM. The CDR3 runs 16 residues. The CDR3 nucleotides read TGTGCCAGCAGTTTCCTGGCGGGGGGCTCCTACAATGAGCAGTACTTC. It translates to CASSFLAGGSYNEQYF.

In regard to this clonotype: A much larger clone lies one base from this, so it may be a read error. The genes are TRBV5-1 and TRBJ1-2; maybe TRBD1 (5 bases). The CDR3 length is 14 residues. The germline V and J ends were trimmed by 0 bases and 7 bases, with 13 bases remaining between them. The germline gives CDR1 SGHRS, CDR2 YFSETQ. This CDR3 reads CASSLAGGSGGYTF. Here the CDR3 DNA reads TGCGCCAGCAGCTTGGCCGGGGGATCGGGTGGCTACACCTTC. The whole variable domain, filled in from reference TRBV5-1 and TRBJ1-2, reads KAGVTQTPRYLIKTRGQQVTLSCSPISGHRSVSWYQQTPGQGLQFLFEYFSETQRNKGNFPGRFSGRQFSNSRSEMNVSTLELGDSALYLCASSLAGGSGGYTFGSGTRLTVV.

This clonotype was detected only a few times. It may be a read error: a sequence one base away is much more abundant. CDR3 bases: TGTGCCAGCCCCCCTAGCCGGTCCTACAATGAGCAGTACTTC. This gives the protein CASPPSRSYNEQYF. The chain links TRBV7-7 to TRBJ2-1, with a possible D match to TRBD2 (5 bases). The end of the DNA fits TRBJ2-7 better, so the J call may be wrong. The CDR3 is made up of 14 amino acids. Per germline, CDR1 SSHAT and CDR2 FNYEAQ (reference sequence).

The chain joins TRBV20-1 to TRBJ2-2; D is possibly TRBD2 (6 bases). This CDR3 has 15 residues. V shed 2 bases and J shed 1 base, with 11 bases lying between them. Looked up from germline, CDR1 is DFQATT and CDR2 is SNEGSKA (reference sequence). Here the CDR3 DNA reads TGCAGTGCTAGAAGGGCAGCGGGGAACACCGGGGAGCTGTTTTTT. This encodes CSARRAAGNTGELFF.

V gene TRBV6-2 or TRBV6-3 combines with J gene TRBJ2-7; D is unclear. The germline V gene encodes CDR1 MNHEY and CDR2 SVGEGT. The CDR3 contains 12 residues. V lost 1 base, J lost 5 bases, and 6 bases lay in between. The CDR3 loop is CASSYWPNEQYF. The CDR3 nucleotides read TGTGCCAGCAGTTACTGGCCGAACGAGCAGTACTTC.

The gene calls are TRBV28 and TRBJ2-5; no reliable D call. In germline, CDR1 is MDHEN, CDR2 SYDVKM. Trimming left V 5 bases short and J 4 bases short, with 14 bases between. This CDR3 is 14 amino acids long. The CDR3 DNA sequence: TGTGCCAGCAGTCCCGCAGGCTTAAGAGAGACCCAGTACTTC. Its translation: CASSPAGLRETQYF.

This clonotype was counted many times. The genes are TRBV6-1 and TRBJ2-1; D is unclear. Germline V gives CDR1 MNHNS, CDR2 SASEGT. The CDR3 is 14 amino acids. Trimming shortened V by 4 bases and J by 6 bases, and 13 bases separated the two germline ends. Here the CDR3 reads CASSGKGVGNEQFF. DNA for the CDR3: TGTGCCAGCAGTGGAAAAGGCGTCGGCAATGAGCAGTTCTTC.

This clonotype was picked up a small number of times. The V call is TRBV4-1, the J call TRBJ2-1; D unclear. V was cut by 4 bases and J by 6 bases, with 13 bases left in between. The CDR3 runs 14 residues. From germline, CDR1 is MGHRA and CDR2 YSYEKL. Here the CDR3 reads CASSLHVDINEQFF. The CDR3 coding sequence is TGCGCCAGCAGCCTCCATGTGGATATCAATGAGCAGTTCTTC.

Comment on this clonotype: A much larger clone lies one base from this, so it may be a read error. The V gene is TRBV6-6, the J gene TRBJ2-1; 8 nucleotides agree with TRBD2. Germline V lookup: CDR1 MNHNY, CDR2 SVGAGI (reference sequence). Trimming took 8 bases from V and 8 from J; bases not matched to a gene: 11. CDR3 length: 14 residues. Here the CDR3 reads CASGGEREYDEQFF. In DNA form, the CDR3 reads TGTGCCAGCGGTGGGGAGCGGGAGTACGATGAGCAGTTCTTC.

The chain links TRBV12-3 or TRBV12-4 to TRBJ1-5; 8 bases are a match to TRBD1. This CDR3 contains 15 residues. The V and J ends lost 10 bases and 5 bases, in that order; junction bases with no gene match: 13. CDR3 sequence (DNA): TGTGCCAACAGCCCGGACAGGGTGAGGGATCAGCCCCAGCATTTT. This gives the protein CANSPDRVRDQPQHF.

The chain combines TRBV2 with TRBJ1-4, with D unclear. Germline assignment: CDR1 SNHLY and CDR2 FYNNEI. The CDR3 contains 12 residues. V was clipped by 8 bases and J by 11 bases, with 15 bases between them. The DNA for the CDR3 is TGTGCCAGCGTGGGAGGCGGCGTTAAACTGTTTTTT. It codes for CASVGGGVKLFF.

The chain links TRBV27 to TRBJ2-3, with 7 positions matching TRBD2. This CDR3 spans 15 amino acids. V was clipped by 0 bases and J by 7 bases; unmatched bases: 7. CDR1 is MNHEY, CDR2 SMNVEV, per germline (reference sequence). The CDR3 bases are TGTGCCAGCAGTTTATCTGCTAGCGGTATTTATACGCAGTATTTT. Residues: CASSLSASGIYTQYF.